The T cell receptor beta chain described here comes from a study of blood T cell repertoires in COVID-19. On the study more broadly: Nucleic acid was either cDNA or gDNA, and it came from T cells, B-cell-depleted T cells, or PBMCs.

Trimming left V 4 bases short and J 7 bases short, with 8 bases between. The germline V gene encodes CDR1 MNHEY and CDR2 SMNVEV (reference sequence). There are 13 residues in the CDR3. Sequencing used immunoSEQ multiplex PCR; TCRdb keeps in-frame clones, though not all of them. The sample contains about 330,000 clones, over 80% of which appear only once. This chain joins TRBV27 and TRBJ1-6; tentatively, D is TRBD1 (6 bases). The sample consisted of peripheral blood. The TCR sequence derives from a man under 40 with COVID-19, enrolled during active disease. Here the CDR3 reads CASSSTGNSPLHF. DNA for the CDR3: TGTGCCAGCAGTTCTACAGGGAATTCACCCCTCCACTTT.